These T cell receptor beta chains were read from a single sample in a study of blood T cell repertoires in COVID-19. Only in-frame clones appear in the TCRdb table, and some are missing; sequencing was by immunoSEQ multiplex PCR. The sample shows 75,000 to 80,000 clones, 88% of them seen only once. Sequencing used peripheral blood. These receptors originate from a human donor in a cohort sampled during active COVID-19. CDR3s include the opening cysteine and the closing phenylalanine or tryptophan.

V gene: TRBV11-3; J gene: TRBJ2-1; CDR3 protein: CASSLTRSSTEQFF
V gene: TRBV9; J gene: TRBJ1-2; CDR3 protein: CASSVGLGDYYGYTF
V gene: TRBV13; J gene: TRBJ1-1; CDR3 protein: CASTFWVGTANTEAFF
V gene: TRBV7-2; J gene: TRBJ2-1; CDR3 protein: CASSLVRGQDEQFF
V gene: TRBV18; J gene: TRBJ2-1; CDR3 protein: CASSPWGSGEYNEQFF
V gene: TRBV29-1; J gene: TRBJ2-2; CDR3 protein: CSVASSGAENTGELFF
V gene: TRBV12-3/TRBV12-4; J gene: TRBJ2-1; CDR3 protein: CASSNLLVNEQFF
V gene: TRBV3-1/TRBV3-2; J gene: TRBJ2-5; CDR3 protein: CASSQVRTSGQETQYF
V gene: TRBV6-1; J gene: TRBJ1-3; CDR3 protein: CASSESQSSGNTIYF
V gene: TRBV9; J gene: TRBJ1-2; CDR3 protein: CASSVAQGAYTF
V gene: TRBV7-8; J gene: TRBJ1-2; CDR3 protein: CASSFGANYGYTF
V gene: TRBV11-2; J gene: TRBJ2-1; CDR3 protein: CASLGREGEQFF
V gene: TRBV5-1; J gene: TRBJ2-3; CDR3 protein: CASSLAGGTDTQYF
V gene: TRBV28; J gene: TRBJ1-5; CDR3 protein: CASTSSQGLGQPQHF
V gene: TRBV18; J gene: TRBJ1-3; CDR3 protein: CASSPTGDISGNTIYF
V gene: TRBV24-1; J gene: TRBJ2-1; CDR3 protein: CATSDLGGSPYNEQFF
V gene: TRBV2; J gene: TRBJ2-7; CDR3 protein: CASKLAGGSAYEQYF
V gene: TRBV29-1; J gene: TRBJ1-2; CDR3 protein: CSGTDSRGGYTF
V gene: TRBV27; J gene: TRBJ2-7; CDR3 protein: CASSLSIRDPGQFYEQYF
V gene: TRBV6-2/TRBV6-3; J gene: TRBJ1-5; CDR3 protein: CASSYPPVNVRQPQHF
V gene: TRBV6-5; J gene: TRBJ1-2; CDR3 protein: CASRDTGGANYGYTF
V gene: TRBV27; J gene: TRBJ2-1; CDR3 protein: CASSGRKGATYNEQFF
V gene: TRBV7-2; J gene: TRBJ2-4; CDR3 protein: CASSLPLLAGVRNIQYF
V gene: TRBV19; J gene: TRBJ1-1; CDR3 protein: CATSWAEGTEAFF
V gene: TRBV24-1; J gene: TRBJ2-1; CDR3 protein: CATAGGSSNEQFF
V gene: TRBV5-1; J gene: TRBJ2-3; CDR3 protein: CASSFGQGGTDTQYF
V gene: TRBV20-1; J gene: TRBJ1-1; CDR3 protein: CSATDREAFF
V gene: TRBV19; J gene: TRBJ1-2; CDR3 protein: CASSSPQGWRVHGYTF
V gene: TRBV27; J gene: TRBJ2-3; CDR3 protein: CASSLYTSGRGLGQYF